This TCR beta chain came from a study of T cells after yellow fever vaccination. Study in general: With SMART-Seq v4 Ultra Low Input, the fractions containing low cell numbers were prepared.

Whole-study findings and limits: Booster samples showed a return of most primary-vaccination clones (around 95% CD4, approximately 85% CD8).

The V and J ends lost 1 base and 4 bases respectively, with 11 bases between them. The CDR3 consists of 14 residues. The table lists this clonotype with many counts. What it binds is not known. A single record per CDR3 protein comes from TCRdb applying MiXCR to the 5' RACE reads. The sample carries 360,000 or so distinct CDR3 sequences, approximately 10% recorded once. J is TRBJ2-7 and V is TRBV12-3 or TRBV12-4, with D tentatively TRBD1 or TRBD2 (6 bases each). The TCR sequence derives from a man between 18 and 29 years old who received the YFV17D yellow fever vaccine. The sequencing used PBMCs, collected on the day of the first yellow fever vaccination. The CDR3 DNA reads as TGTGCCAGCAGTTTAGTAGGGGGGACATACGAGCAGTACTTC. Amino acid sequence: CASSLVGGTYEQYF.